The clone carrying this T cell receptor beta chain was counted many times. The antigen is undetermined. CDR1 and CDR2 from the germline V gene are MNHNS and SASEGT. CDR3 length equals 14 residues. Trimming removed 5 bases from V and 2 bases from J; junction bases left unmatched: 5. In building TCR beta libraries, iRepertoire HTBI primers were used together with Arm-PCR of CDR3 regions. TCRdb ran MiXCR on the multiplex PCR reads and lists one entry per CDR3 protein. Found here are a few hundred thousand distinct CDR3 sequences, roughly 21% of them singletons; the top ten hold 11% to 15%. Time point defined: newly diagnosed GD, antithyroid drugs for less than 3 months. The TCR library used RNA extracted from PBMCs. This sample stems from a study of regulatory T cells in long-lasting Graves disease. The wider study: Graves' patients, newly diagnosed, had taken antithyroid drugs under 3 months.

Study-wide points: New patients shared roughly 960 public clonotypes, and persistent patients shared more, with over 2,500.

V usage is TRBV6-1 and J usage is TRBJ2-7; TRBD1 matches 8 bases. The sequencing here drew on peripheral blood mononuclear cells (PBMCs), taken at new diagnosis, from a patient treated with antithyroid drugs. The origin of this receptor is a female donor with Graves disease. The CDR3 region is CASSQDRVTYEQYF. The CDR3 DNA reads TGTGCCAGCAGTCAGGACAGGGTAACCTACGAGCAGTACTTC.